This T cell receptor beta chain was recorded in a study of blood T cells in healthy people across ages. Alongside a J-beta primer mix, a sample-barcoded 5' primer served in a second PCR lasting about 7 to 12 cycles. The template-switch adaptor was a 5' adaptor with 12 random nucleotides. It tagged each cDNA molecule. In TCRdb, the 5' RACE reads were re-called with MiXCR into one record per CDR3 protein. The sample holds some 800,000 distinct CDR3 sequences, more than 40% seen once. This clonotype was counted a few times. CDR1 is MNHEY, CDR2 SVGAGI, per germline. V lost 5 bases, J lost 7 bases, and 15 bases lay in between. This CDR3 is 15 amino acids long.

This clonotype was sampled from a man between 60 and 75 years old in good health. Material for sequencing was blood. V and J are TRBV6-5 and TRBJ1-6; unclear D gene. The chain's CDR3 is CASSPTNSPNSPLHF. CDR3 DNA: TGTGCCAGCAGTCCTACGAACAGTCCGAATTCACCCCTCCACTTT.